Following are 8 T cell receptor beta chains from one sample sequenced in a study of blood T cells in healthy people across ages. Combining a sample-barcoded 5' primer with a J-beta primer mix, a second PCR ran for roughly 6 to 12 cycles. TCRdb re-analysed the 5' RACE reads in MiXCR, keeping a single row per CDR3 protein. The sample includes over 1,500,000 distinct CDR3 sequences, roughly 50% of them seen just once. Sequenced: blood. These receptors were taken from a woman in her thirties or forties in good health.

The chain combines TRBV7-2 with TRBJ2-3, with 7 bases identical to TRBD1. The ends lost 5 bases at V and 3 bases at J; junction bases unmatched: 11. The CDR3 is 16 amino acids. Germline CDR1 SGHTA, CDR2 FQGNSA. CDR3 nucleotide sequence: TGTGCCAGCAGCGTCTGGGGCAGGGGGATTACAGATACGCAGTATTTT. This encodes CASSVWGRGITDTQYF.

The CDR3 loop reads CASSSRGGFPGIYEQYF. The CDR3 DNA is TGCGCCAGCAGCTCGAGGGGAGGGTTCCCGGGGATCTACGAGCAGTACTTC. The chain has TRBV4-1 and TRBJ2-4, with 7 bases matching TRBD2. The DNA matches TRBJ2-7 better at its end, which makes the J call doubtful. There are 17 residues in the CDR3. CDR1 is MGHRA, CDR2 YSYEKL, per germline.

The chain employs TRBV29-1 and TRBJ2-1, with D perhaps TRBD1 (6 bases). Germline CDR1 and CDR2: SQVTM and ANQGSEA. The CDR3 spans 14 residues. Trimming pared 6 bases from V and 7 bases from J, leaving 19 bases between. The CDR3, as DNA: TGCAGCGTCTTTACAGGGCAGGCTACAAATGAGCAGTTCTTC. This gives the protein CSVFTGQATNEQFF.

CDR3 amino acids: CASSYGTGNIQYF. CDR3 nucleotides: TGTGCCAGCAGCTACGGGACAGGGAACATTCAGTACTTC. The chain is built from TRBV7-2 and TRBJ2-4, with 9 bases that match TRBD1. The germline gives CDR1 SGHTA, CDR2 FQGNSA. Trimming took 4 bases from V and 7 from J; bases not matched to a gene: 2. This CDR3 contains 13 residues.

This clonotype was seen a single time. The chain uses TRBV10-3 and TRBJ2-3; D might be TRBD2 (5 bases). V lost 3 bases, J lost 3 bases, and 10 bases lay in between. Germline V CDR1 and CDR2: ENHRY, SYGVKD. The CDR3 is made up of 14 amino acids. Written as DNA, the CDR3 is TGTGCCATCAGTGACGGGGAAAGGACAGATACGCAGTATTTT. Protein: CAISDGERTDTQYF.

The chain's CDR3 is CASSSDRGLYTF. CDR3 coding DNA: TGCGCCAGCAGTTCGGACAGGGGACTCTACACCTTC. The V and J genes are TRBV5-1 and TRBJ1-2; 9 bases agree with TRBD1. Germline values: CDR1 SGHRS, CDR2 YFSETQ. V shed 5 bases and J 10 bases; nucleotides not matched to a gene: 6. The CDR3 has 12 amino acids. The whole variable domain, filled in from reference TRBV5-1 and TRBJ1-2, reads KAGVTQTPRYLIKTRGQQVTLSCSPISGHRSVSWYQQTPGQGLQFLFEYFSETQRNKGNFPGRFSGRQFSNSRSEMNVSTLELGDSALYLCASSSDRGLYTFGSGTRLTVV.

This clonotype was recorded a few times. The V and J genes are TRBV27 and TRBJ2-4; 10 nucleotides line up with TRBD2. Germline V CDR1 and CDR2: MNHEY, SMNVEV (reference sequence). This CDR3 region has 15 residues. V was pared by 4 bases and J by 9 bases, with 9 bases of the junction left unmatched. The CDR3 region is CASSWASGGIGIQYF. CDR3 nucleotide sequence: TGTGCCAGCAGTTGGGCTAGCGGGGGTATAGGCATTCAGTACTTC.

This clonotype appeared a few times. The V call is TRBV28, the J call TRBJ1-2, with a tentative D call TRBD1 (6 bases). V lost 8 bases and J 7 bases, leaving 17 bases between the germline ends. CDR1 is MDHEN, CDR2 SYDVKM, per germline. The CDR3 extends over 13 amino acids. CDR3 sequence: CASWSGELGGYTF. The CDR3, as DNA: TGTGCCAGCTGGTCAGGGGAGCTCGGTGGCTACACCTTC.